Listed below are T cell receptor beta chains from one sample, sequenced in a study of shared clonotypes between healthy human individuals. Libraries were prepared by immunoSEQ multiplex PCR; TCRdb keeps only in-frame clonotypes and omits some of them. The sample carries about 730,000 clones, 55% to 75% recorded once. The specimen was memory CD4+ T cells sorted from blood. The receptors come from a woman in her twenties or thirties in good health. Both conserved end residues are part of each CDR3. The D gene is left open where the match is weak. Some rows have no size entry. The others give once, few or many, or a class for an expanded clone.

>TRBJ2-1|TRBV29-1|TRBD2|few|13
TGCAGCGCCGTCCGCGGGAGGCACAATGAGCAGTTCTTC
CSAVRGRHNEQFF
>TRBJ2-5|TRBV5-1|TRBD2|NA|14
TGCGCCAGCAGCGGAGGACTAGCGGGAGAGACCCAGTACTTC
CASSGGLAGETQYF
>TRBJ2-2|TRBV7-9|NA|NA|15
TGTGCCAGCAGCTCCTCAGGGCTCCCCACCGGGGAGCTGTTTTTT
CASSSSGLPTGELFF
>TRBJ2-3|TRBV7-9|NA|NA|12
TGTGCCAGCAGCTCGGAAGCGGATACGCAGTATTTT
CASSSEADTQYF
>TRBJ2-3|TRBV2|NA|NA|17
TGTGCCAGCAATGTGCGTTTCGCGACCCCCTTGGCAGATACGCAGTATTTT
CASNVRFATPLADTQYF
>TRBJ2-3|TRBV5-4|TRBD2|NA|14
TGTGCCAGCAGCCCTTGGCGGGAGACAGATACGCAGTATTTT
CASSPWRETDTQYF
>TRBJ2-1|TRBV27|TRBD1|NA|15
TGTGCCAGCAGCCGCGGACAGGGGGCTGGGGATGAGCAGTTCTTC
CASSRGQGAGDEQFF
>TRBJ1-2|TRBV4-1|TRBD1|NA|16
TGCGCCAGCAGCCAAGGAGAGGGGGCGAGAGACTATGGCTACACCTTC
CASSQGEGARDYGYTF
>TRBJ1-3|TRBV5-4|TRBD1|few|14
TGTGCCAGCCGGGCGGGGACAGCTGGAAACACCATATATTTT
CASRAGTAGNTIYF
>TRBJ1-4|TRBV19|NA|few|15
TGTGCCAGTAGTTCCGGGACAACAACTAATGAAAAACTGTTTTTT
CASSSGTTTNEKLFF
>TRBJ2-4|TRBV15|TRBD2|NA|16
TGTGCCACCAGCAAGGACCGTAGCGGGTCCAAAAACATTCAGTACTTC
CATSKDRSGSKNIQYF
>TRBJ2-1|TRBV7-3|NA|NA|13
TGTGCCAGCAGCTTAAACGTTTACAATGAGCAGTTCTTC
CASSLNVYNEQFF
>TRBJ2-5|TRBV11-2|NA|NA|14
TGTGCCAGCAGCTCTAAACGGGGTTGGGAGACCCAGTACTTC
CASSSKRGWETQYF
>TRBJ2-1|TRBV7-3|TRBD2|NA|14
TGTGCCAGCAGCCCAAGGGCGTCTAGCGGCGAGCAGTTCTTC
CASSPRASSGEQFF
>TRBJ1-5|TRBV6-1|NA|many|15
TGTGCCAGCAAGGGTAACAGGGCCTTCAATCAGCCCCAGCATTTT
CASKGNRAFNQPQHF
>TRBJ2-1|TRBV28|NA|NA|13
TGTGCCAGTACCCCAAGCTCCTACAATGAGCAGTTCTTC
CASTPSSYNEQFF
>TRBJ2-3|TRBV7-2|NA|NA|13
TGTGCCAGCAGACCCGACGGGGTGCATACGCAGTATTTT
CASRPDGVHTQYF
>TRBJ2-2|TRBV5-1|NA|NA|15
TGCGCCAGCAGCTTGGGTAGGGGGAACACCGGGGAGCTGTTTTTT
CASSLGRGNTGELFF
>TRBJ1-2|TRBV28|NA|NA|16
TGTGCCAGCAGTTTATGGGCCGGGGGCGAGAACTATGGCTACACCTTC
CASSLWAGGENYGYTF
>TRBJ1-5|TRBV27|TRBD1|NA|19
TGTGCCAGCAGTTTTTCCTCCCTGGGACAGGGGGTGGCAAATCAGCCCCAGCATTTT
CASSFSSLGQGVANQPQHF
>TRBJ2-3|TRBV10-1|TRBD2|NA|15
TGCGCCAGCAGTGCCTCCGGGGACTACACAGATACGCAGTATTTT
CASSASGDYTDTQYF
>TRBJ1-5|TRBV10-3|NA|many|14
TGTGCCATCAGTACAGGGAATAGCAATCAGCCCCAGCATTTT
CAISTGNSNQPQHF
>TRBJ2-7|TRBV4-2|NA|NA|16
TGTGCCAGCAGCCAAGGTCTTTGGGACACCTCCTACGAGCAGTACTTC
CASSQGLWDTSYEQYF
>TRBJ2-3|TRBV2|TRBD2|NA|17
TGTGCCAGCACCTCGACCTCCCCTAGCGGACTCACAGATACGCAGTATTTT
CASTSTSPSGLTDTQYF
>TRBJ1-5|TRBV29-1|TRBD1|NA|12
TGCAGCGTAGGGACAGGGAATCAGCCCCAGCATTTT
CSVGTGNQPQHF
>TRBJ1-1|TRBV6-5|NA|many|13
TGTGCCAGCAGTTACTCGAAACGGGGTGAAGCTTTCTTT
CASSYSKRGEAFF
>TRBJ1-1|TRBV19|NA|NA|14
TGTGCCAGCAGGGGCTTGTGGAGGAACACTGAAGCTTTCTTT
CASRGLWRNTEAFF
>TRBJ1-4|TRBV5-4|NA|NA|15
TGTGCCAGCAGCCGCAGGGCGGGGGAAGGGGAAAAACTGTTTTTT
CASSRRAGEGEKLFF
>TRBJ2-3|TRBV5-1|NA|NA|16
TGCGCCAGCAGCTGGACTTCTCTCCGGGGCACAGATACGCAGTATTTT
CASSWTSLRGTDTQYF
>TRBJ2-1|TRBV30|NA|NA|13
TGTGCCTGGGGGGGTTTGGCCTACAATGAGCAGTTCTTC
CAWGGLAYNEQFF
>TRBJ1-2|TRBV11-2|TRBD1|few|13
TGTGCCAGCAGCTTGGGGACAGACTATGGCTACACCTTC
CASSLGTDYGYTF
>TRBJ2-1|TRBV5-1|TRBD2|NA|15
TGCGCCAGCAGTCGTTCTAGCGGGGCATACAATGAGCAGTTCTTC
CASSRSSGAYNEQFF
>TRBJ2-5|TRBV5-4|TRBD2|NA|16
TGTGCCAGCAGCCCCACTAGCGGGAGGGTAGAAGAGACCCAGTACTTC
CASSPTSGRVEETQYF
>TRBJ2-7|TRBV29-1|NA|NA|14
TGCAGCGTTGTGCTTTTCAGGGAATCTGGGGAGCAGTACTTC
CSVVLFRESGEQYF
>TRBJ2-1|TRBV6-5|TRBD2|NA|15
TGTGCCAGCAGGCTAGCGGGAGGCGCCTACAATGAGCAGTTCTTC
CASRLAGGAYNEQFF
>TRBJ1-4|TRBV5-1|TRBD1|NA|15
TGCGCCAGCAGCTTGGAAGGGAGGGGGCATGAAAAACTGTTTTTT
CASSLEGRGHEKLFF
>TRBJ2-1|TRBV9|TRBD1|NA|15
TGTGCCAGCACCGTGGCGACAGGGTGGTACAATGAGCAGTTCTTC
CASTVATGWYNEQFF
>TRBJ2-7|TRBV19|NA|once|15
TGTGCCAGTAGTAAATCCGGGGGACAGAACTACGAGCAGTACTTC
CASSKSGGQNYEQYF
>TRBJ2-7|TRBV5-1|TRBD1|NA|14
TGCGCCAGCAGCCCCGGGACAGGGGGTCAGGAGCAGTACTTC
CASSPGTGGQEQYF
>TRBJ2-7|TRBV27|TRBD1|few|16
TGTGCCAGCAGTCAGGACGGCGGACAGGGGAGTTCTGAGCAGTACTTC
CASSQDGGQGSSEQYF
>TRBJ1-2|TRBV28|NA|once|15
TGTGCCAGCAGTTCCCCCCAGACAGACACCTATGGCTACACCTTC
CASSSPQTDTYGYTF
>TRBJ2-6|TRBV18|TRBD1|NA|20
TGTGCCAGCTCACCCCTAGGGCCAGGGGGCGGCTCCTCTGGGGCCAACGTCCTGACTTTC
CASSPLGPGGGSSGANVLTF
>TRBJ2-5|TRBV11-3|NA|NA|13
TGTGCCAGCAGCTTAACGGAGCAAGAGACCCAGTACTTC
CASSLTEQETQYF
>TRBJ2-7|TRBV7-2|NA|few|12
TGTGCCAGCAGCATAGGATTCTACGAGCAGTACTTC
CASSIGFYEQYF
>TRBJ2-5|TRBV10-3|NA|NA|12
TGTGCCATCAGTGATCAGAGGGAGACCCAGTACTTC
CAISDQRETQYF
>TRBJ2-7|TRBV2|NA|few|14
TGTGCCAGCAGGGACTGGGACGCTTCCTACGAGCAGTACTTC
CASRDWDASYEQYF
>TRBJ2-2|TRBV10-3|NA|NA|15
TGTGCCATCAGTGAAACAGAAACATACACCGGGGAGCTGTTTTTT
CAISETETYTGELFF
>TRBJ2-1|TRBV10-3|TRBD2|NA|16
TGTGCCATCAGTGAGCAGGGACTAGCGGCCTACAATGAGCAGTTCTTC
CAISEQGLAAYNEQFF
>TRBJ2-6|TRBV9|NA|NA|16
TGTGCCAGCAGCGTAGGACGGAGCTCTGGGGCCAACGTCCTGACTTTC
CASSVGRSSGANVLTF
>TRBJ2-4|TRBV4-2|TRBD2|NA|17
TGTGCCAGCAGCCAAGATTCGGGGGGGTATGCCAAAAACATTCAGTACTTC
CASSQDSGGYAKNIQYF
>TRBJ2-3|TRBV5-8|TRBD2|NA|18
TGTGCCAGCAGCTCCGGGACTAGCGGGAGACTTAGCACAGATACGCAGTATTTT
CASSSGTSGRLSTDTQYF
>TRBJ2-3|TRBV7-9|NA|NA|12
TGTGCCAGCACCCCACCCTCAGATACGCAGTATTTT
CASTPPSDTQYF
>TRBJ2-7|TRBV7-6|NA|NA|15
TGTGCCAGCAGCCTTACACGAGAAAAAACCTACGAGCAGTACTTC
CASSLTREKTYEQYF
>TRBJ2-5|TRBV6-1|TRBD2|NA|15
TGTGCCAGCAGTAATAGACTAGCGGGCACAGAGACCCAGTACTTC
CASSNRLAGTETQYF
>TRBJ1-1|TRBV11-2|NA|few|13
TGTGCCAGCAGCTTATCGCAGGGGCGGAGAGCTTTCTTT
CASSLSQGRRAFF
>TRBJ2-3|TRBV27|TRBD2|NA|15
TGTGCCAGCAGTTTGGGACTAGACTACACAGATACGCAGTATTTT
CASSLGLDYTDTQYF
>TRBJ2-7|TRBV11-2|NA|NA|15
TGTGCCAGCAGCCCCTTACGCGGGGACTCCTACGAGCAGTACTTC
CASSPLRGDSYEQYF
>TRBJ2-3|TRBV5-1|TRBD1|once|17
TGCGCCAGCAGCCCCCGACCCGGGACAGGGAATGGAGATACGCAGTATTTT
CASSPRPGTGNGDTQYF
>TRBJ2-5|TRBV5-1|NA|NA|14
TGCGCCACCAGGAGGGGGGGGGACCAAGAGACCCAGTACTTC
CATRRGGDQETQYF
>TRBJ1-5|TRBV19|NA|NA|14
TGTGCCAGTAGTATGCAGGGAAGCAATCAGCCCCAGCATTTT
CASSMQGSNQPQHF